This T cell receptor (beta chain) was identified during a study of blood T cell repertoires in COVID-19. After removal of 6 bases from V and 1 base from J, the junction contained 7 bases not matched to a gene. Per the germline V gene, CDR1 is SQVTM and CDR2 is ANQGSEA. The CDR3 extends over 15 amino acids. Assay: immunoSEQ multiplex PCR; the TCRdb copy retains only in-frame clones and omits some. The sample has 54,000 or so clones; 88% are singletons. The sample was peripheral blood. This clonotype was sampled from a human donor in a cohort sampled during active COVID-19. This sequence joins TRBV29-1 and TRBJ2-7, with 12 positions matching TRBD2. Here the CDR3 DNA reads TGCAGCGTCCTCTTGGGGACTAGCGGGTCCTACGAGCAGTACTTC. This sequence encodes CSVLLGTSGSYEQYF.